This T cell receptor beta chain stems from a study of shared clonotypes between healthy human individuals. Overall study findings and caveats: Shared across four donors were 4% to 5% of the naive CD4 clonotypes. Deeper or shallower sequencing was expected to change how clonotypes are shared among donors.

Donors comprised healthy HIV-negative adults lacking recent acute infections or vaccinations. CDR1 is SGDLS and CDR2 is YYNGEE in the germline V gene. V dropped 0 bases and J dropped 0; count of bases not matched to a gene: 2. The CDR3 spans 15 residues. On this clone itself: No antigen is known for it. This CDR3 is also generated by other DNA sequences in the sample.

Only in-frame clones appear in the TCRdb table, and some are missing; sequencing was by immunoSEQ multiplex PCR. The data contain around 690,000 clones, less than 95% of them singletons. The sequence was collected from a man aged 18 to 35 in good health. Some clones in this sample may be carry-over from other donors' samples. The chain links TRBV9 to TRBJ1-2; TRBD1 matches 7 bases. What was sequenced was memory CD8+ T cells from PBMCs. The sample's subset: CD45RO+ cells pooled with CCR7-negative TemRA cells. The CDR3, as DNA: TGTGCCAGCAGCGTAGGGACAGGACCTAACTATGGCTACACCTTC. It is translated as CASSVGTGPNYGYTF. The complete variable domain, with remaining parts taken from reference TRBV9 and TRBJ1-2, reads DSGVTQTPKHLITATGQRVTLRCSPRSGDLSVYWYQQSLDQGLQFLIQYYNGEERAKGNILERFSAQQFPDLHSELNLSSLELGDSALYFCASSVGTGPNYGYTFGSGTRLTVV.